This is a list of T cell receptor beta chains from one sample in a study of blood T cell repertoires in COVID-19. Repertoires were generated with immunoSEQ multiplex PCR, while TCRdb's copy carries only in-frame clones and drops some. This table holds 370,000 or so clones, roughly four fifths found once. Sequenced input: peripheral blood. These receptors were collected from a human donor with acute or convalescent COVID-19. The donor label of this sample is uncertain. Each CDR3 is given with its conserved first and last residue. The D gene is left open where the match is weak. Clone size is given for some rows only: seen once, a few or many times, or a class if the clone is expanded.

V,size,D,J,CDR3,DNA
TRBV7-9,NA,NA,TRBJ1-1,CASRLVETAEAFF,TGTGCCAGCCGGCTAGTGGAGACTGCTGAAGCTTTCTTT
TRBV30,NA,TRBD2,TRBJ2-1,CAWSVGAGVGNEQFF,TGTGCCTGGAGTGTGGGTGCGGGAGTTGGTAATGAGCAGTTCTTC
TRBV5-1,NA,NA,TRBJ1-5,CASSPGTGSGIGNQPQHF,TGCGCCAGCAGCCCAGGAACAGGGTCGGGTATTGGCAATCAGCCCCAGCATTTT
TRBV7-2,few,NA,TRBJ2-1,CASSLMRVYNEQFF,TGTGCCAGCAGCTTAATGAGGGTCTACAATGAGCAGTTCTTC
TRBV9,few,NA,TRBJ1-6,CASSVGGPVYNSPLHF,TGTGCCAGCAGCGTCGGAGGGCCGGTATATAATTCACCCCTCCACTTT
TRBV7-6,NA,NA,TRBJ2-1,CASSPVSGYYNEQFF,TGTGCCAGCAGCCCAGTGAGCGGGTACTACAATGAGCAGTTCTTC
TRBV6-5,NA,NA,TRBJ1-1,CASSLAGENTEAFF,TGTGCCAGCAGCCTGGCCGGGGAGAACACTGAAGCTTTCTTT
TRBV3-1/TRBV3-2,NA,NA,TRBJ1-4,CASSHIVGANEKLFF,TGTGCCAGCAGCCACATAGTAGGGGCTAATGAAAAACTGTTTTTT
TRBV19,NA,NA,TRBJ1-5,CASRTPRGREGNQPQHF,TGTGCCAGTAGAACTCCTAGGGGGAGAGAGGGGAATCAGCCCCAGCATTTT
TRBV10-1,once,TRBD2,TRBJ2-5,CASIWTSGVRETQYF,TGCGCCAGCATCTGGACTAGCGGGGTACGGGAGACCCAGTACTTC
TRBV4-1,few,NA,TRBJ1-3,CASSPEPINSGNTIYF,TGCGCCAGCAGCCCAGAGCCTATTAACTCTGGAAACACCATATATTTT
TRBV18,few,NA,TRBJ1-5,CASSPDSSNQPQHF,TGTGCCAGCTCACCGGACAGTAGCAATCAGCCCCAGCATTTT
TRBV19,NA,TRBD2,TRBJ2-1,CASSQSGRAYNEQFF,TGTGCCAGTAGTCAGAGCGGGAGGGCCTACAATGAGCAGTTCTTC
TRBV5-1,NA,NA,TRBJ2-1,CASSLATGTSTNEQFF,TGCGCCAGCAGCTTAGCGACCGGGACAAGTACTAATGAGCAGTTCTTC
TRBV10-1,NA,TRBD2,TRBJ2-7,CASSETGLAGVYEQYF,TGCGCCAGCAGTGAGACCGGGCTAGCGGGAGTTTACGAGCAGTACTTC
TRBV2,NA,TRBD1,TRBJ2-6,CASRGQHVSGANVLTF,TGTGCCAGCAGGGGACAGCATGTCTCTGGGGCCAACGTCCTGACTTTC
TRBV7-9,NA,NA,TRBJ1-6,CASSVTDNSPLHF,TGTGCCAGCAGCGTAACAGATAATTCACCCCTCCACTTT
TRBV4-2,NA,TRBD2,TRBJ2-2,CASSLSGVNTGELFF,TGTGCCAGCAGCCTTAGCGGGGTTAACACCGGGGAGCTGTTTTTT
TRBV6-5,NA,NA,TRBJ1-4,CASSYMGGPNEKLFF,TGTGCCAGCAGTTACATGGGAGGGCCCAATGAAAAACTGTTTTTT
TRBV5-1,NA,NA,TRBJ1-4,CASSAAPANEKLFF,TGCGCCAGCAGCGCCGCCCCGGCTAATGAAAAACTGTTTTTT
TRBV18,NA,NA,TRBJ2-2,CASSPPGTANTGELFF,TGTGCCAGCTCACCACCCGGCACAGCGAACACCGGGGAGCTGTTTTTT
TRBV6-5,NA,NA,TRBJ2-1,CASSYSADSSYNEQFF,TGTGCCAGCAGTTACTCTGCGGACAGCTCCTACAATGAGCAGTTCTTC
TRBV18,NA,NA,TRBJ1-6,CASSQGGNSPLHF,TGTGCCAGCTCACAAGGCGGTAATTCACCCCTCCACTTT
TRBV18,NA,NA,TRBJ1-2,CASSPFMGRQDYGYTF,TGTGCCAGCTCACCTTTTATGGGGAGACAAGACTATGGCTACACCTTC
TRBV11-2,NA,NA,TRBJ1-6,CASSLGRGGNSPLHF,TGTGCCAGCAGCTTAGGACGGGGGGGTAATTCACCCCTCCACTTT
TRBV20-1,NA,NA,TRBJ1-1,CSASRQKMNTEAFF,TGCAGTGCTAGTAGACAAAAAATGAACACTGAAGCTTTCTTT
TRBV7-8,NA,NA,TRBJ1-4,CASAWGIQEKLFF,TGTGCCAGCGCCTGGGGCATCCAGGAAAAACTGTTTTTT
TRBV28,NA,TRBD1,TRBJ2-2,CASSLFPGGSIRGSTGELFF,TGTGCCAGCAGTTTATTCCCAGGGGGCTCTATTAGGGGATCTACCGGGGAGCTGTTTTTT
TRBV29-1,NA,NA,TRBJ1-2,CSAVIWTEDYGYTF,TGCAGCGCCGTTATCTGGACAGAGGACTATGGCTACACCTTC
TRBV30,NA,TRBD1,TRBJ1-2,CAWSLDRSLYTF,TGTGCCTGGAGCTTGGACAGGAGCCTTTACACCTTC
TRBV9,once,TRBD1,TRBJ1-5,CASALGTGGGNQPQHF,TGTGCCAGCGCATTGGGGACAGGGGGCGGGAATCAGCCCCAGCATTTT
TRBV21-1,NA,NA,TRBJ1-3,CASSKELIMLMGGADTIYF,TGTGCCAGCAGCAAAGAATTAATTATGTTGATGGGGGGGGCAGACACCATATATTTT
TRBV19,NA,TRBD1,TRBJ1-4,CASASDRVNEKLFF,TGTGCCAGCGCCTCCGACAGGGTGAATGAAAAACTGTTTTTT
TRBV5-4,NA,TRBD2,TRBJ2-7,CASSKGLAKTYEQYF,TGTGCCAGCAGCAAGGGACTAGCGAAAACCTACGAGCAGTACTTC
TRBV5-1,NA,NA,TRBJ2-5,CASGGAGPETQYF,TGCGCCAGCGGGGGGGCAGGGCCAGAGACCCAGTACTTC
TRBV19,NA,NA,TRBJ1-1,CASAVRAATEAFF,TGTGCCAGTGCTGTCAGGGCCGCGACTGAAGCTTTCTTT
TRBV7-9,NA,TRBD2,TRBJ2-1,CASSVSGRAESYNEQFF,TGTGCCAGCAGCGTCAGCGGGAGGGCCGAGTCCTACAATGAGCAGTTCTTC
TRBV6-5,NA,TRBD1,TRBJ1-2,CASRNPGQVFGYTF,TGTGCCAGCAGGAACCCGGGACAGGTCTTCGGCTACACCTTC
TRBV29-1,NA,NA,TRBJ1-1,CSVGGQKNTEAFF,TGCAGCGTTGGGGGACAAAAGAACACTGAAGCTTTCTTT
TRBV6-5,NA,NA,TRBJ1-1,CASTLGGFNTEAFF,TGTGCCAGCACACTAGGAGGTTTCAACACTGAAGCTTTCTTT
TRBV6-6,NA,TRBD2,TRBJ2-3,CASSYTSGSADTQYF,TGTGCCAGCAGTTACACTAGCGGGAGCGCAGATACGCAGTATTTT
TRBV28,NA,TRBD1,TRBJ1-2,CASVTGVWGYTF,TGTGCCAGCGTTACAGGGGTATGGGGCTACACCTTC
TRBV2,NA,TRBD1,TRBJ1-1,CASSIDRGRETEAFF,TGTGCCAGCAGTATCGACAGGGGGCGAGAAACTGAAGCTTTCTTT
TRBV19,NA,NA,TRBJ1-2,CASSISGTSYYGYTF,TGTGCCAGTAGTATCTCGGGGACATCCTACTATGGCTACACCTTC
TRBV5-1,NA,TRBD1,TRBJ1-6,CASSFDRVRNSPLHF,TGCGCCAGCAGCTTTGACAGGGTTAGGAATTCACCCCTCCACTTT
TRBV19,NA,NA,TRBJ1-5,CASSTLTGQSNQPQHF,TGTGCCAGTAGTACACTTACAGGTCAGAGCAATCAGCCCCAGCATTTT
TRBV19,few,NA,TRBJ1-2,CASSIDHNFNYGYTF,TGTGCCAGTAGTATAGATCATAACTTCAACTATGGCTACACCTTC
TRBV9,once,NA,TRBJ2-2,CASSGSGTLNTGELFF,TGTGCCAGCAGCGGTTCCGGGACACTAAACACCGGGGAGCTGTTTTTT
TRBV3-1/TRBV3-2,NA,NA,TRBJ1-6,CASSHLPRGINSPLHF,TGTGCCAGCAGCCATCTACCCAGGGGAATTAATTCACCCCTCCACTTT
TRBV6-2/TRBV6-3,NA,TRBD1,TRBJ1-4,CASSYVRGPFKLFF,TGTGCCAGCAGTTACGTCAGGGGGCCGTTTAAACTGTTTTTT
TRBV27,NA,TRBD1,TRBJ1-3,CASSRRQGETGNTIYF,TGTGCCAGCAGTAGACGACAGGGGGAGACTGGAAACACCATATATTTT
TRBV5-4,NA,NA,TRBJ1-4,CASSLGGLTLEKLFF,TGTGCCAGCAGCTTGGGAGGCCTTACCCTTGAAAAACTGTTTTTT
TRBV30,few,NA,TRBJ2-5,CAWSVRETQYF,TGTGCCTGGAGTGTACGGGAGACCCAGTACTTC